The 2 T cell receptor beta chains below all came from one sample that was sequenced in a study of neurological immune-mediated disorders. One entry per CDR3 protein, called by TCRdb with MiXCR from the 5' RACE reads. The sample lists 20,000 to 25,000 distinct CDR3 sequences; less than 8% were seen once. The sample consisted of CD8+ T cells from blood. The source is a man between 18 and 29 years old in good health.

This clonotype was seen repeatedly, ten times or more. This chain uses TRBV12-3 or TRBV12-4 with TRBJ2-1; 11 nucleotides agree with TRBD2. With 7 bases clipped from V and 0 bases from J, the junction kept 14 bases outside the gene matches. The CDR3 length is 19 residues. CDR3 region: CASTLPPLAGARSYNEQFF. Written as DNA, the CDR3 is TGTGCCAGCACCCTCCCCCCACTAGCGGGGGCCCGCTCCTACAATGAGCAGTTCTTC.

This clonotype turned up a few times. This sequence joins TRBV5-1 and TRBJ2-5, with TRBD2 matching 9 bases. CDR3 length equals 15 residues. V gave up 4 bases and J gave up 4 bases; unmatched junction bases: 8. Germline V gene lookup returns CDR1 SGHRS and CDR2 YFSETQ. CDR3 DNA sequence: TGCGCCAGCAGCGAAAGCCTAGCGGGGTCAGAGACCCAGTACTTC. This sequence encodes CASSESLAGSETQYF.